Below, 23 T cell receptor beta chains from the same sample are listed, as sequenced in a study of T cells in Graves' hyperthyroidism and ophthalmopathy. Researchers took RNA transcripts and amplified the TCR beta CDR3 regions from them. When the TCR CDR3 underwent first-round RT-PCR, the HTBI primer set was used. TCRdb called the multiplex PCR reads again in MiXCR, with one record for every CDR3 protein. The sample gives around 200,000 distinct CDR3 sequences, 18% of which show up once; around 43% is in the top ten. What was sequenced was blood. The receptors derive from a man in his forties or fifties with Graves' hyperthyroidism.

The sample holds many counts of this clonotype. This chain connects TRBV7-9 to TRBJ2-5; D remains ambiguous. The length of the CDR3 is 14 residues. Trimming took 1 base from V and 3 from J, leaving 9 bases between them. CDR1 SEHNR and CDR2 FQNEAQ come from the germline V gene (reference sequence). The CDR3: CASSLVPEKETQYF. CDR3 in DNA: TGTGCCAGCAGCTTAGTACCAGAGAAAGAGACCCAGTACTTC.

This clonotype was counted ten times or more. The rearrangement uses TRBV20-1 and TRBJ2-3; 7 positions agree with TRBD2. Germline V gives CDR1 DFQATT, CDR2 SNEGSKA (reference sequence). V trimming: 3 bases; J trimming: 9 bases; junction bases outside the gene matches: 6. The CDR3 sequence is 12 residues long. In nucleotides, the CDR3 is TGCAGTGCTAGGTTACCGCGGGGGACGCAGTATTTT. The encoded protein is CSARLPRGTQYF.

The J gene is TRBJ1-2, the V gene TRBV29-1; D is perhaps TRBD1 (6 bases). The V end was cut by 6 bases, the J end by 5 bases, with 19 bases between. This CDR3 contains 14 residues. The germline V gene has CDR1 SQVTM and CDR2 ANQGSEA. The CDR3 is CSVRDTRGSYGYTF. The CDR3 DNA sequence: TGCAGCGTGAGGGACACCCGGGGATCATATGGCTACACCTTC.

This chain uses TRBV7-3 with TRBJ2-3; 14 positions agree with TRBD2. CDR1 SGHTA and CDR2 FQGTGA come from the germline V gene. Trimming at V came to 5 bases and at J to 5 bases, leaving 6 bases not matched to a gene. CDR3 length: 16 residues. The chain's CDR3 is CASSRLAGGNGDTQYF. In nucleotides, the CDR3 is TGTGCCAGCAGCCGACTAGCGGGGGGGAATGGAGATACGCAGTATTTT.

There are many counts of this clonotype. The CDR3 DNA sequence: TGTGCCAGCAGCGGACACGACAGGTCAACTAATGAAAAACTGTTTTTT. Its translation: CASSGHDRSTNEKLFF. This chain connects TRBV7-2 to TRBJ1-4; D may be TRBD1 (6 bases). Germline V gene sequence: CDR1 SGHTA, CDR2 FQGNSA. Trimming pared 5 bases from V and 0 bases from J, leaving 13 bases between. The CDR3 is 16 residues long.

This clonotype showed up many times. This chain connects TRBV7-2 to TRBJ1-2; 7 nucleotides align to TRBD1. The CDR3 is made up of 13 amino acids. Trimming at V came to 8 bases and at J to 4 bases, leaving 7 bases not matched to a gene. CDR1 is SGHTA and CDR2 is FQGNSA in the germline V gene. CDR3 protein: CASGPTGTYGYTF. The CDR3 bases are TGTGCCAGCGGCCCGACAGGGACCTATGGCTACACCTTC.

This clonotype was observed at least ten times. The chain combines TRBV20-1 with TRBJ1-1; D gene uncertain. CDR1 and CDR2 from the germline V gene are DFQATT and SNEGSKA (reference sequence). Trimming left V 7 bases short and J 8 bases short, with 17 bases between. This CDR3 spans 12 amino acids. In nucleotides, the CDR3 is TGCAGTGTAACCGAGACAATAAGGGAAGCTTTCTTT. It is translated as CSVTETIREAFF.

Many counts were recorded for this clonotype. The V and J genes are TRBV10-3 and TRBJ2-1, with TRBD2 identical over 11 bases. The CDR3 is 16 residues long. The germline V gene has CDR1 ENHRY and CDR2 SYGVKD. Trimming cost V 8 bases and J 0 bases; bases outside gene matches: 6. The CDR3, as DNA: TGTGCCATCCGGGCTAGCGGGGGGTACTCCTACAATGAGCAGTTCTTC. This encodes CAIRASGGYSYNEQFF.

This clonotype came up many times. V gene TRBV18 combines with J gene TRBJ2-1, with 7 nucleotides matching TRBD2. Trimming cost V 2 bases and J 5 bases; bases outside gene matches: 9. Germline CDR1 reads KGHSH; CDR2 reads LQKENI. CDR3 length equals 16 residues. This CDR3 reads CASSPSWAGENNEQFF. Here the CDR3 DNA reads TGTGCCAGCTCACCATCTTGGGCGGGGGAGAACAATGAGCAGTTCTTC.

In its sample, this clonotype was seen many times. The V gene is TRBV11-2, the J gene TRBJ1-1; D remains ambiguous. The germline V and J ends were trimmed by 3 bases and 11 bases, with 19 bases remaining between them. This CDR3 spans 14 amino acids. Germline V gene data show CDR1 as SGHAT and CDR2 as FQNNGV. The CDR3 region is CASSFTSDTGSAFF. DNA of the CDR3: TGTGCCAGCAGCTTCACGTCCGACACGGGAAGTGCTTTCTTT.

The genes are TRBV5-5 and TRBJ2-1; either TRBD1 or TRBD2 may fit D (6 bases each). The CDR3 is 16 amino acids. Trimming removed 0 bases at V and 7 bases at J, with 17 bases between. Germline assignment: CDR1 SGHKS and CDR2 YYEKEE (reference sequence). The chain's CDR3 is CASSLDPGAGSNEQFF. In nucleotides, the CDR3 is TGTGCCAGCAGCTTGGACCCGGGGGCGGGAAGTAATGAGCAGTTCTTC.

This clonotype was picked up many times. The gene calls are TRBV3-1 and TRBJ2-1; the D is unclear. This CDR3 region has 16 residues. The germline V and J ends were trimmed by 4 bases and 2 bases, with 15 bases remaining between them. Germline loops: CDR1 LGHDT, CDR2 YNNKEL (reference sequence). The CDR3 region is CASSLGTTVTYNEQFF. For the CDR3, the DNA is TGTGCCAGCAGCCTGGGTACCACAGTTACCTACAATGAGCAGTTCTTC.

This clonotype was picked up many times. The chain has TRBV6-1 and TRBJ2-3; no firm D call. The germline gives CDR1 MNHNS, CDR2 SASEGT. The V gene lost 0 bases and the J gene lost 6 bases, with 22 bases spanning the gap. The CDR3 is 18 residues long. In nucleotides, the CDR3 is TGTGCCAGCAGTGAAGCGAGGTCAGGACCCCAAGCGAGTGATACGCAGTATTTT. Its protein is CASSEARSGPQASDTQYF.

This clonotype was found a few times. The rearrangement uses TRBV6-1 and TRBJ1-4, with D perhaps TRBD1 (6 bases). The CDR3 contains 14 residues. V shed 5 bases and J shed 6 bases, with 13 bases lying between them. The germline V gene has CDR1 MNHNS and CDR2 SASEGT. The DNA of the CDR3 is TGTGCCAGCAGTACAAGGACAGTATATGAAAAACTGTTTTTT. Its protein is CASSTRTVYEKLFF.

This clonotype was observed at least ten times. This rearrangement joins TRBV18 to TRBJ1-1, with 7 nucleotides matching TRBD1. The CDR3 is 16 residues long. After removal of 3 bases from V and 4 bases from J, the junction contained 11 bases not matched to a gene. Germline CDR1 reads KGHSH; CDR2 reads LQKENI. The CDR3 region is CASSPRQGRGVTEAFF. The CDR3 DNA reads TGTGCCAGCTCACCCCGACAGGGTCGAGGGGTCACTGAAGCTTTCTTT.

This clonotype was seen many times. This chain joins TRBV2 and TRBJ1-1; 8 positions agree with TRBD1. Germline CDR1 is SNHLY and CDR2 is FYNNEI. The CDR3 has 13 amino acids. The V segment lost 6 bases and the J segment 8 bases; nucleotides outside the gene matches: 8. The CDR3 sequence: CASRPGQGREAFF. In DNA form, the CDR3 reads TGTGCCAGCAGACCCGGACAGGGAAGGGAAGCTTTCTTT.

The CDR3 here is CASSFMGGGASEQYF. CDR3 coding DNA: TGTGCCAGCAGCTTTATGGGCGGGGGGGCTTCCGAGCAGTACTTC. This sequence joins TRBV13 and TRBJ2-7, with TRBD2 identical over 9 bases. The CDR3 has 15 residues. V lost 3 bases, J lost 6 bases, and 9 bases stayed unmatched. Germline assignment: CDR1 PRHDT and CDR2 FYEKMQ (reference sequence).

At least ten counts were recorded for this clonotype. This sequence joins TRBV2 and TRBJ2-3; 11 nucleotides line up with TRBD2. Germline lookup yields CDR1 SNHLY and CDR2 FYNNEI. The CDR3 runs to 15 residues. The V gene end was trimmed by 7 bases and the J gene end by 1 base; junction bases not matched to a gene: 4. CDR3 sequence reads: CASMLLAGGTDTQYF. The CDR3 bases are TGTGCCAGCATGCTACTAGCGGGGGGCACAGATACGCAGTATTTT.

This clonotype has just a few counts. The V and J genes are TRBV4-2 and TRBJ2-2; D is undetermined. The germline V gene has CDR1 LGHNA and CDR2 YNFKEQ. Trimming pared 1 base from V and 0 bases from J, leaving 9 bases between. The CDR3 is 16 amino acids. The CDR3 protein is CASSQAVRSNTGELFF. The DNA for the CDR3 is TGTGCCAGCAGCCAAGCCGTCAGGTCGAACACCGGGGAGCTGTTTTTT.

The chain uses TRBV13 and TRBJ1-4; tentatively, D is TRBD1 (5 bases). Trimming cost V 0 bases and J 7 bases, with 15 bases left between them. Germline lookup yields CDR1 PRHDT and CDR2 FYEKMQ (reference sequence). The CDR3 extends over 16 amino acids. The CDR3 region has the DNA TGTGCCAGCAGCTTAGGAGGCGGTTTGAGGGGTGAAAAACTGTTTTTT. Encoded protein: CASSLGGGLRGEKLFF. Using reference TRBV13 and TRBJ1-4 for the parts outside the CDR3, the full variable domain is AAGVIQSPRHLIKEKRETATLKCYPIPRHDTVYWYQQGPGQDPQFLISFYEKMQSDKGSIPDRFSAQQFSDYHSELNMSSLELGDSALYFCASSLGGGLRGEKLFFGSGTQLSVL.

This clonotype was seen repeatedly, ten times or more. This chain joins TRBV6-2 or TRBV6-3 and TRBJ1-2; 8 positions match TRBD1. The trim removed 6 bases at V and 7 bases at J, leaving 16 bases unmatched. From germline, CDR1 is MNHEY and CDR2 SVGEGT. CDR3 length: 16 amino acids. The CDR3 DNA follows: TGTGCCAGCAGACAGTCGGGACAGGTCGTCGGGGCTGGCTACACCTTC. Its protein is CASRQSGQVVGAGYTF.

Ten or more counts support this clonotype. This chain joins TRBV9 and TRBJ1-2; D may be TRBD1 (5 bases). The CDR3 is 14 amino acids. In germline, CDR1 is SGDLS, CDR2 YYNGEE. V lost 2 bases and J lost 2, with 10 bases in between. The CDR3 region is CASSVGAANYGYTF. CDR3 DNA sequence: TGTGCCAGCAGCGTCGGGGCAGCGAACTATGGCTACACCTTC. Full variable domain (remainder filled in from reference TRBV9 and TRBJ1-2): DSGVTQTPKHLITATGQRVTLRCSPRSGDLSVYWYQQSLDQGLQFLIQYYNGEERAKGNILERFSAQQFPDLHSELNLSSLELGDSALYFCASSVGAANYGYTFGSGTRLTVV.

This chain connects TRBV19 to TRBJ1-2; D might be TRBD1 (5 bases). Per germline, CDR1 LNHDA and CDR2 SQIVND (reference sequence). V was pared by 5 bases and J by 6 bases, with 22 bases between. This CDR3 has 16 residues. CDR3 sequence reads: CASSLAAGVAAHGYTF. The CDR3 nucleotides read TGTGCCAGTAGTCTCGCAGCGGGGGTGGCAGCCCATGGCTACACCTTC.